Detailed here is one T cell receptor beta chain. This sample is drawn from a study of blood T cell repertoires in COVID-19. Losses at the gene ends were 3 bases for V and 2 bases for J; bases not matched to a gene: 7. This CDR3 contains 15 residues. Per the germline V gene, CDR1 is SGHTA and CDR2 is FQGNSA. Authors' methods: Scientists estimated how many nucleated cells there were by amplifying reference gene primers. The method was immunoSEQ multiplex PCR; TCRdb's version includes in-frame clones alone and lacks a portion of them. Clone size and the V and J calls come from that table; the DNA yielded D and trimming. The profile shows 9,500 to 15,000 clones, 75% to 90% of them singletons.

The sequencing input was peripheral blood. The V gene is TRBV7-2, the J gene TRBJ2-7; 7 nucleotides align to TRBD1. The sequence was collected from a human donor in a cohort sampled during active COVID-19. The chain's CDR3 is CASSFRGGTAYEQYF. CDR3 bases: TGTGCCAGCAGCTTCCGCGGTGGGACAGCCTACGAGCAGTACTTC.